The 19 T cell receptor beta chains below come from one sample, sequenced in a study of blood T cell repertoires in COVID-19. The repertoire was sequenced with immunoSEQ multiplex PCR; TCRdb's copy has only in-frame clones and lacks some. This table holds some 490,000 clones, 75% to 90% found once. The specimen was peripheral blood. These receptor sequences come from a human donor in a cohort sampled during active COVID-19.

As concerns this clone: This sample includes further DNA sequences coding for the same CDR3. This CDR3 reads CASSLARAGELFF. CDR3 DNA: TGTGCCAGCAGTTTAGCGCGGGCCGGGGAGCTGTTTTTT. The V call is TRBV12-3 or TRBV12-4, the J call TRBJ2-2; a weak D match, TRBD2 (5 bases). The V and J ends lost 0 bases and 6 bases respectively, with 5 bases between them. This CDR3 region has 13 residues.

This rearrangement joins TRBV6-5 to TRBJ1-1; D might be TRBD1 (5 bases). The ends were cut back, 7 bases at V and 5 bases at J, with 20 bases in the middle. Germline V CDR1 and CDR2: MNHEY, SVGAGI. CDR3 length equals 15 residues. CDR3 bases: TGTGCCAGCATGGGGAGGGACTCCGTGAGGACTGAAGCTTTCTTT. Encoded protein: CASMGRDSVRTEAFF.

The genes are TRBV15 and TRBJ2-7; unclear D gene. The CDR3 consists of 16 residues. Germline lookup yields CDR1 LNHNV and CDR2 YYDKDF (reference sequence). With 0 bases removed from V and 6 bases from J, the gap between germline ends came to 18 bases. The CDR3 loop reads CATSREYEMAASEQYF. The CDR3 DNA is TGTGCCACCAGCAGAGAGTATGAAATGGCCGCCTCCGAGCAGTACTTC.

The V and J genes are TRBV4-1 and TRBJ2-2, with D possibly being TRBD2 (5 bases). Germline CDR1 is MGHRA and CDR2 is YSYEKL. V was shortened by 0 bases and J by 3 bases, with 14 bases between the two germline ends. The CDR3 has 17 residues. The CDR3 coding sequence is TGCGCCAGCAGCCAAGATACGGGCAGACTATACACCGGGGAGCTGTTTTTT. Translation gives CASSQDTGRLYTGELFF.

V gene TRBV3-1 (or the pseudogene TRBV3-2) combines with J gene TRBJ1-1, with TRBD1 identical over 7 bases. The CDR3 is 15 amino acids. The J segment lost 1 base and the V segment lost 4 bases, leaving 6 bases of the junction unmatched. Per germline, CDR1 LGHDT and CDR2 YNNKEL (reference sequence). CDR3 protein: CASSPSRDRNTEAFF. Written as DNA, the CDR3 is TGTGCCAGCAGCCCCTCCCGGGACAGGAACACTGAAGCTTTCTTT.

The J gene is TRBJ2-3, the V gene TRBV7-8, with TRBD1 matching 10 bases. Germline-derived CDR1 and CDR2 are SGHVS and FQNEAQ. J gave up 0 bases and V 5 bases, and 5 bases lay outside the gene matches. CDR3 size: 16 residues. The CDR3 nucleotides are TGTGCCAGCAGCATGAGGACAGGGGGGAGCACAGATACGCAGTATTTT. This encodes CASSMRTGGSTDTQYF.

Here the CDR3 DNA reads TGCGCCAGCAGCCAAGATTTGCAGGGGCGCGAGACCCAGTACTTC. Amino acids: CASSQDLQGRETQYF. This chain uses TRBV4-1 with TRBJ2-5; D perhaps matches TRBD1 (6 bases). Trimming took off 0 bases at V and 5 bases at J, with 13 bases between the two ends. Germline assignment: CDR1 MGHRA and CDR2 YSYEKL. This CDR3 has 15 amino acids.

The rearrangement uses TRBV29-1 and TRBJ1-2; D possibly corresponds to TRBD1 (6 bases). CDR3 length equals 11 residues. Germline CDR1 reads SQVTM; CDR2 reads ANQGSEA. Trimming removed 7 bases at V and 8 bases at J, with 14 bases between. This chain's CDR3 is CSARQDSGYTF. The CDR3 DNA is TGCAGCGCCCGACAGGATAGCGGCTACACCTTC. Full variable domain (remainder filled in from reference TRBV29-1 and TRBJ1-2): SAVISQKPSRDICQRGTSLTIQCQVDSQVTMMFWYRQQPGQSLTLIATANQGSEATYESGFVIDKFPISRPNLTFSTLTVSNMSPEDSSIYLCSARQDSGYTFGSGTRLTVV.

This rearrangement joins TRBV9 to TRBJ2-5; 12 bases agree with TRBD1. The CDR3 contains 16 residues. After removal of 4 bases from V and 5 bases from J, the junction contained 9 bases not matched to a gene. Germline V CDR1 and CDR2: SGDLS, YYNGEE. CDR3 nucleotide sequence: TGTGCCAGCAGCCCGGGGACAGGGGGCAGTGGGGAGACCCAGTACTTC. Its translation is CASSPGTGGSGETQYF.

The chain recombines TRBV5-1 with TRBJ2-7, with a weak D call TRBD2 (7 bases). CDR1 and CDR2 (germline): SGHRS, YFSETQ. V shed 0 bases and J shed 6 bases, with 19 bases lying between them. This CDR3 spans 16 amino acids. CDR3 DNA sequence: TGCGCCAGCAGCTTGGCCCGTCGGGGGGCGCCTATCGAGCAGTACTTC. The encoded protein is CASSLARRGAPIEQYF.

The chain links TRBV5-1 to TRBJ1-1; TRBD1 is a possible D gene (5 bases). CDR1 and CDR2 (germline): SGHRS, YFSETQ. Trimming removed 4 bases at V and 0 bases at J, with 13 bases between. The CDR3 is 15 amino acids. The CDR3 region has the DNA TGCGCCAGCAGCATGTCAGGGCTCATGAACACTGAAGCTTTCTTT. Its protein product is CASSMSGLMNTEAFF. Complete variable domain (other parts from reference TRBV5-1 and TRBJ1-1): KAGVTQTPRYLIKTRGQQVTLSCSPISGHRSVSWYQQTPGQGLQFLFEYFSETQRNKGNFPGRFSGRQFSNSRSEMNVSTLELGDSALYLCASSMSGLMNTEAFFGQGTRLTVV.

V usage is TRBV6-2 or TRBV6-3 and J usage is TRBJ2-5, with D tentatively TRBD2 (7 bases). Germline V gene lookup returns CDR1 MNHEY and CDR2 SVGEGT. This CDR3 has 16 amino acids. Trimming stripped 1 base from V and 5 bases from J, with 17 bases between. This chain's CDR3 is CASSYLGGGSVETQYF. CDR3 nucleotides: TGTGCCAGCAGTTACTTAGGGGGAGGGAGCGTGGAGACCCAGTACTTC.

This clone was counted once. The V gene is TRBV5-1, the J gene TRBJ2-1, with TRBD2 matching 9 bases. Germline-derived CDR1 and CDR2 are SGHRS and YFSETQ. The CDR3 consists of 16 residues. V shed 0 bases and J 8 bases; nucleotides not matched to a gene: 9. The CDR3 is CASSLVASGIGDEQFF. The CDR3 bases are TGCGCCAGCAGCTTGGTGGCTAGCGGGATCGGCGATGAGCAGTTCTTC.

This chain uses TRBV30 with TRBJ2-7, with D uncertain. Germline values: CDR1 GTSNPN, CDR2 SVGIG (reference sequence). V lost 3 bases to trimming and J lost 6 bases, with 9 bases between them. This CDR3 has 11 residues. This CDR3 reads CAWSRNGEQYF. The CDR3 DNA reads as TGTGCCTGGAGCCGAAACGGCGAGCAGTACTTC.

CDR3: CASSSEGGAGFYGYTF. The CDR3 DNA reads as TGCGCCAGCAGCTCGGAAGGGGGTGCAGGGTTCTATGGCTACACCTTC. V usage is TRBV5-1 and J usage is TRBJ1-2, with D tentatively TRBD1 (6 bases). From germline, CDR1 is SGHRS and CDR2 YFSETQ. The CDR3 runs to 16 residues. V lost 3 bases to trimming and J lost 4 bases, with 19 bases between them.

This chain uses TRBV2 with TRBJ2-1; 11 bases are a match to TRBD2. Germline V gives CDR1 SNHLY, CDR2 FYNNEI. V lost 4 bases and J lost 4; bases outside the gene matches: 6. This CDR3 is 16 amino acids long. The CDR3 sequence is CASSGPGTSGYNEQFF. As DNA, the CDR3 is TGTGCCAGCAGTGGACCCGGGACTAGCGGTTACAATGAGCAGTTCTTC.

This chain connects TRBV30 to TRBJ2-7; D is perhaps TRBD2 (5 bases). This CDR3 is 16 amino acids long. Germline loops: CDR1 GTSNPN, CDR2 SVGIG (reference sequence). Trimming left V 2 bases short and J 0 bases short, with 17 bases between. As DNA, the CDR3 is TGTGCCTGGAGTCCAGGACTCTTTACGAGCTCCTACGAGCAGTACTTC. It yields the protein CAWSPGLFTSSYEQYF.

This rearrangement joins TRBV24-1 to TRBJ2-7; possible D gene TRBD2, 5 bases. Germline V gene sequence: CDR1 KGHDR, CDR2 SFDVKD. The V end lost 4 bases, the J end lost 0 bases, and 18 bases lay between the germline ends. The CDR3 is 17 residues long. As DNA, the CDR3 is TGTGCCACCAGTGAGGATGGACTTTTTTTTAGCTCCTACGAGCAGTACTTC. Protein: CATSEDGLFFSSYEQYF.

The chain employs TRBV5-5 and TRBJ2-7; 10 bases fit TRBD1. Germline CDR1 is SGHKS and CDR2 is YYEKEE (reference sequence). Trimming cost V 3 bases and J 6 bases; bases outside gene matches: 9. The CDR3 runs to 15 residues. CDR3 nucleotide sequence: TGTGCCAGCAGCTGGGCCGGGACAGGGGCCCGCGAGCAGTACTTC. It translates to CASSWAGTGAREQYF.